These T cell receptor beta chains were read from a single sample in a study of T cells in Graves' hyperthyroidism and ophthalmopathy. TCRdb re-called the multiplex PCR reads through MiXCR, storing one row per CDR3 protein. The data hold around 570,000 distinct CDR3 sequences, with approximately 20% observed a single time. Sequencing was carried out using blood. Source of these receptors: a man aged 35-49 years with Graves' ophthalmopathy. CDR3s include the opening cysteine and the closing phenylalanine or tryptophan. The D gene is left open where the match is weak. The size of a clone is reported for some rows only, either as once, few or many, or as a class for expanded clones.

>TRBJ1-5|TRBV20-1|few|-
CSASGTAGDQPQHF
TGCAGTGCTAGCGGCACAGCTGGTGATCAGCCCCAGCATTTT
>TRBJ1-1|TRBV2|many|-
CASTGTVNTEAFF
TGTGCCAGTACCGGGACGGTGAACACTGAAGCTTTCTTT
>TRBJ2-1|TRBV12-3/TRBV12-4|many|-
CAMHGGVAVSYNEQFF
TGTGCCATGCACGGCGGCGTAGCGGTATCCTACAATGAGCAGTTCTTC
>TRBJ2-2|TRBV6-1|-|TRBD2
CASGGGYTGELFF
TGTGCCAGCGGGGGGGGGTACACCGGGGAGCTGTTTTTT
>TRBJ1-2|TRBV30|few|-
CAWSVNVNYGYTF
TGTGCCTGGAGTGTAAACGTGAACTATGGCTACACCTTC
>TRBJ2-1|TRBV10-3|-|TRBD2
CAISEFLAGGDDSEQFF
TGTGCCATCAGTGAATTTCTAGCGGGAGGGGACGATAGTGAGCAGTTCTTC
>TRBJ2-3|TRBV20-1|many|TRBD2
CSAPTGGGVADTQYF
TGCAGTGCTCCCACGGGAGGTGGGGTTGCGGATACGCAGTATTTT
>TRBJ2-5|TRBV5-1|many|-
CASRPGSLEETQYF
TGCGCCAGCAGGCCGGGGTCCTTGGAAGAGACCCAGTACTTC
>TRBJ1-1|TRBV27|-|-
CASSSEPVWRGTEAFF
TGTGCCAGCAGTTCGGAACCGGTCTGGAGGGGCACTGAAGCTTTCTTT
>TRBJ1-5|TRBV6-2/TRBV6-3|few|TRBD1
CASSRDSGLRGHQSQHF
TGTGCCAGCAGTCGGGACAGCGGCCTCAGGGGTCATCAGTCCCAGCATTTT
>TRBJ2-5|TRBV11-2|many|TRBD2
CASSLEVAGQETQYF
TGTGCCAGCAGCTTAGAAGTAGCGGGGCAAGAGACCCAGTACTTC